This T cell receptor (beta chain) was profiled in a study of shared clonotypes between healthy human individuals (dated by TCRdb to the early 2020s). Some background on the complete study: The cohort comprised a couple of women and three men aged 18 to 49 years. For each donor, CD4 naive and CD4 memory were each given three plates, CD8 naive was given two plates, and CD8 memory was given one plate. Blood TCR repertoires of about five healthy adults were deeply sequenced to estimate repertoire size and the extent of clonotype sharing between individuals. Libraries were prepared and TCR repertoires were sequenced by different laboratories using diverse techniques, in order to increase sequencing depth and limit assay-specific biases. Between about 0.94 and 8.9 billion PBMCs per donor were obtained by leukapheresis.

Using the deep immunoSEQ assay, TCR CDR3 regions were amplified from genomic DNA by multiplex PCR. Extracted genomic DNA from each cell subset was spread evenly across all wells of several immunoSEQ 96-well plates, with each plate serving as a replicate. Each replicate PCR for sorted subsets received about 210 ng genomic DNA, equal to around 32,000 T cell genomes. Purified libraries were measured with a Qubit 3.0 fluorometer, size-checked on a Bioanalyzer 2100, and measured again with the KAPA Library Quantification kit. Every immunoSEQ 96-well plate was sequenced on a dedicated single-read 150-cycle Illumina NextSeq 550 flow cell. As for how the authors treated the data: The immunoSEQ output contained only junctional sequences without quality scores, so filtering could not match that applied to full-length reads. Sequences were annotated with PyIR, a Python wrapper for IgBLAST v1.9, using IMGT germline references to assign V/J genes and CDR3. Any read was removed if the V/J assignment was weak (E-value above 1e-6), the CDR3 was missing, or the read contained stop codons, out-of-frame junctions, or ambiguous translated residues. V3J clonotypes were defined as sequences sharing the same inferred V gene, J gene, and CDR3 amino acid sequence. Percentage overlap between repertoires was computed as shared unique clonotypes divided by the size of the smaller repertoire. RTK rarefaction, the Chao1 estimator, and Recon v2.1 estimates of unobserved clonotypes were used to assess repertoire richness. For all TCRbeta clonotypes obtained by the gDNA method from four donors, generation probabilities were computed with OLGA. TCRdb re-hosts the immuneACCESS table, in-frame sequences only. Its copies lack some clones; in the studies checked, an unresolved V gene accounts for under half of them, and the cause for the rest is not known. That table supplies the V and J calls and clone size; D and trimming were determined from the DNA. The sample has under 600,000 clones on record, 95% to 96% of them singletons. Clones ranked in the top ten supply approximately 0.06% of the sample.

Healthy HIV-negative adults with no recently reported acute infections or vaccinations were included as donors. All donors were Caucasian adults living in Nashville, Tennessee, USA. CD4+ T cells were enriched through magnetic negative selection, after which naive cells were positively selected on CD45RA and the remaining negative fraction served as the memory subset. After blood collection by leukapheresis, PBMCs were isolated using Ficoll-Histopaque density gradient centrifugation and then cryopreserved in the vapor phase of liquid nitrogen. Analytical flow cytometry was used to check the purity and quantity of each magnetically sorted T cell population. Each sorted fraction had its genomic DNA isolated and then quantified by UV absorbance on a Nanodrop 2000c. Concerning this clone: It lacks a known antigen. No base-level quality is on record; no much larger clone is a single base apart.

Findings and caveats that apply to the study as a whole: The genetic and exposure-history diversity represented was limited by the small number of donors. Sampling was limited to blood, and TCR repertoires in tissue likely differ from TCR repertoires in blood. Across a few donors, approximately 5% of naive CD4, approximately 3.5% of naive CD8, approximately 2.5% of memory CD4, and approximately 0.4% of memory CD8 clonotypes were shared. Incomplete sequencing was indicated by rarefaction of sorted-subset datasets, despite the large sequencing depth. Compared with non-shared clonotypes, the clonotypes found in all four sorted-subset donors had higher generation probabilities. Larger estimated clonotype richness was generally found for naive subsets than for memory subsets. Pairwise subsampling indicated that sequencing depth was expected to affect the degree of clonotype sharing among donors.

V is reduced by 6 bases and J by 0 bases, leaving a spacing of 17 bases between them. CDR1 and CDR2 (SGHVS, FNYEAQ) derive from the germline V gene. CDR3 length: 16 amino acids, cysteine to phenylalanine. Kept here is only the CDR3 DNA, which spans 48 bases and is read in frame from base 1. The specimen was naive CD4+ T cells sorted from blood. In light of the paper, this sample's cell subset or site label describes: CD45RA+ positively selected. The receptor's source is a woman in her thirties in good health. The chain uses TRBV7-6 and TRBJ1-2; the D gene is not confidently resolved. The nucleotides read TGTGCCAGCAGTAAGGCCCCAGGCGGGGCTAACTATGGCTACACCTTC. Translation gives CASSKAPGGANYGYTF. Joined to the reference TRBV7-6 and TRBJ1-2 proteins, this CDR3 gives the full variable domain: GAGVSQSPRYKVTKRGQDVALRCDPISGHVSLYWYRQALGQGPEFLTYFNYEAQQDKSGLPNDRFSAERPEGSISTLTIQRTEQRDSAMYRCASSKAPGGANYGYTFGSGTRLTVV.